The 27 T cell receptor beta chains listed next were all sequenced from one sample in a study of CD8 T cells in ankylosing spondylitis. Each CDR3 protein gets one entry after TCRdb re-called the 5' RACE reads with MiXCR. The table has 450,000 to 550,000 distinct CDR3 sequences, about 5.2% seen once. These receptors' antigens are unknown. Whole-study findings and limits: Typical of ankylosing spondylitis blood, it appeared, was a TCR beta motif of eight highly homologous variants.

Sequencing used blood, either unsorted or a sorted T cell fraction (not recorded which). Source of these receptors: a male donor with ankylosing spondylitis.

J is TRBJ2-3 and V is TRBV6-2 or TRBV6-3, with a weak D call TRBD2 (6 bases). CDR1 is MNHEY and CDR2 is SVGEGT in the germline V gene. The CDR3 contains 14 residues. V was shortened by 4 bases and J by 1 base, with 9 bases between the two germline ends. CDR3: CASSWASGTDTQYF. CDR3 bases: TGTGCCAGCAGTTGGGCTAGCGGCACAGATACGCAGTATTTT.

This clonotype has a count of ten or more. The genes are TRBV6-1 and TRBJ2-7; a possible D gene is TRBD2 (6 bases). The CDR3 covers 14 residues. Germline CDR1 is MNHNS and CDR2 is SASEGT. V was clipped by 1 base and J by 8 bases, with 15 bases between them. This chain's CDR3 is CASSEDPEGLQQYF. The CDR3 DNA is TGTGCCAGCAGTGAAGACCCGGAGGGCCTACAGCAGTACTTC.

This chain uses TRBV13 with TRBJ2-7; TRBD1 or TRBD2 may be the D gene (6 bases each). Trimming took 5 bases from V and 3 from J, leaving 17 bases between them. Germline CDR1 is PRHDT and CDR2 is FYEKMQ (reference sequence). The CDR3 totals 15 residues. The CDR3 region is CASSDRTGALYEQYF. CDR3 sequence (DNA): TGTGCCAGCAGCGACAGGACGGGGGCCCTCTACGAGCAGTACTTC.

This clonotype has ten or more counts. The V call is TRBV10-3, the J call TRBJ1-2; D is unresolved. The CDR3 has 15 residues. Germline CDR1 is ENHRY and CDR2 is SYGVKD. Trimming removed 4 bases from V and 0 bases from J, with 12 bases in between. Here the CDR3 reads CAISARAPPNYGYTF. In DNA form, the CDR3 reads TGTGCCATCAGTGCCCGCGCGCCACCTAACTATGGCTACACCTTC.

The chain uses TRBV2 and TRBJ2-1; D might be TRBD2 (6 bases). Germline V gives CDR1 SNHLY, CDR2 FYNNEI. V was cut by 4 bases and J by 1 base, with 14 bases left in between. The CDR3 totals 16 residues. The CDR3 loop is CASSVRFAGSYNEQFF. As DNA, the CDR3 is TGTGCCAGCAGTGTCCGGTTCGCGGGATCCTACAATGAGCAGTTCTTC.

This rearrangement joins TRBV5-1 to TRBJ2-2; possibly TRBD1 for D (6 bases). Looked up from germline, CDR1 is SGHRS and CDR2 is YFSETQ. V was pared by 0 bases and J by 8 bases, with 14 bases between. This CDR3 region has 15 residues. CDR3 protein: CASSLAGRGTGELFF. The CDR3 DNA is TGCGCCAGCAGCTTGGCAGGCAGGGGAACAGGGGAGCTGTTTTTT.

This clonotype showed up many times. The genes are TRBV20-1 and TRBJ2-3, with 13 bases identical to TRBD2. This CDR3 is 14 amino acids long. Trimming cost V 5 bases and J 7 bases; bases outside gene matches: 6. The V gene's germline CDR1 is DFQATT and CDR2 SNEGSKA (reference sequence). For the CDR3, the DNA is TGCAGTGCTTCCGGACTAGCGGGAGCGAATACGCAGTATTTT. Protein: CSASGLAGANTQYF.

The sample holds a few counts of this clonotype. This chain connects TRBV6-5 to TRBJ2-1; 10 bases align to TRBD2. V shed 4 bases, J shed 10 bases, and the junction held 13 bases outside the gene matches. The germline V gene encodes CDR1 MNHEY and CDR2 SVGAGI. This CDR3 comprises 16 residues. This CDR3 reads CASSSIPASGGREQFF. CDR3 DNA sequence: TGTGCCAGCAGTTCCATCCCGGCTAGCGGGGGAAGGGAGCAGTTCTTC.

This clonotype was seen at least ten times. The chain has TRBV6-2 or TRBV6-3 and TRBJ2-1, with a tentative D call TRBD2 (7 bases). The CDR3 is made up of 17 amino acids. Germline-derived CDR1 and CDR2 are MNHEY and SVGEGT. Between the trimmed V and J ends, which lost 4 bases and 4 bases, there was a span of 20 bases. CDR3 DNA sequence: TGTGCCAGCAGTTTTGGGGGGGCGGGAAGTCTTTACAATGAGCAGTTCTTC. It translates to CASSFGGAGSLYNEQFF.

This clonotype was detected ten times or more. The chain uses TRBV27 and TRBJ1-1; TRBD1 aligns across 8 bases. Germline V gene sequence: CDR1 MNHEY, CDR2 SMNVEV (reference sequence). Trimming cost V 6 bases and J 1 base; bases outside gene matches: 4. The CDR3 runs to 14 residues. The CDR3 sequence is CASSRGLANTEAFF. In DNA form, the CDR3 reads TGTGCCAGCAGCAGGGGGCTGGCGAACACTGAAGCTTTCTTT.

This clonotype has at least ten counts. The V gene is TRBV28, the J gene TRBJ1-5, with D uncertain. Germline loops: CDR1 MDHEN, CDR2 SYDVKM. CDR3 length: 16 residues. Trimming took 2 bases from V and 2 from J, leaving 13 bases between them. Here the CDR3 reads CASSLAGLDGNQPQHF. CDR3 sequence (DNA): TGTGCCAGCAGTTTAGCCGGGCTAGACGGCAATCAGCCCCAGCATTTT.

Many counts were recorded for this clonotype. The chain has TRBV4-3 and TRBJ2-5; D unresolved. CDR1 is LGHNA and CDR2 is YSLEER in the germline V gene. The length of the CDR3 is 16 residues. Trimming removed 0 bases at V and 0 bases at J, with 11 bases between. Here the CDR3 reads CASSQDGPSYQETQYF. The DNA for the CDR3 is TGCGCCAGCAGCCAAGATGGGCCCAGTTACCAAGAGACCCAGTACTTC.

The genes are TRBV7-2 and TRBJ1-1; D gene ambiguous. Between the trimmed V and J ends, which lost 1 base and 6 bases, there was a span of 6 bases. The CDR3 loop spans 12 amino acids. Germline V CDR1 and CDR2: SGHTA, FQGNSA. This CDR3 reads CASSLVNAEAFF. CDR3 DNA sequence: TGTGCCAGCAGCTTAGTTAACGCTGAAGCTTTCTTT.

The V call is TRBV4-2, the J call TRBJ2-7; 8 nucleotides line up with TRBD2. Unmatched junction bases numbered 13, after V lost 4 bases and J lost 2 bases. This CDR3 comprises 17 residues. CDR1 and CDR2 from the germline V gene are LGHNA and YNFKEQ. The CDR3 nucleotides are TGTGCCAGCAGCCCCCGTTATACGGGACTAGAAACCTACGAGCAGTACTTC. Amino acids: CASSPRYTGLETYEQYF.

This clonotype was picked up many times. The genes are TRBV27 and TRBJ1-6; TRBD1 aligns across 8 bases. Germline values: CDR1 MNHEY, CDR2 SMNVEV (reference sequence). There are 16 residues in the CDR3. V gave up 6 bases and J gave up 6 bases; unmatched junction bases: 10. CDR3 bases: TGTGCCAGCAGGGATTCCCAGGGGGCGGCTAATTCACCCCTCCACTTT. Translating gives CASRDSQGAANSPLHF.

In this sample, this clonotype turned up many times. The rearrangement uses TRBV29-1 and TRBJ1-6; the D gene is possibly TRBD1 (5 bases). Germline CDR1 and CDR2: SQVTM and ANQGSEA. The V end was cut by 4 bases, the J end by 6 bases, with 10 bases between. CDR3 length: 13 amino acids. CDR3 residues: CSVGQFFNSPLHF. CDR3 nucleotides: TGCAGCGTTGGACAGTTTTTTAATTCACCCCTCCACTTT.

This clonotype occurred many times. The chain is built from TRBV5-1 and TRBJ2-2; TRBD2 might be the D (6 bases). The CDR3 is made up of 16 amino acids. Trimming took 6 bases from V and 0 from J, leaving 15 bases between them. Germline CDR1 SGHRS, CDR2 YFSETQ. CDR3 in amino acids: CASTKGGLPNTGELFF. The DNA for the CDR3 is TGCGCCAGCACCAAAGGAGGGCTCCCGAACACCGGGGAGCTGTTTTTT.

This clonotype was found many times. V usage is TRBV29-1 and J usage is TRBJ2-7; D uncertain. The V gene's germline CDR1 is SQVTM and CDR2 ANQGSEA. The ends were cut back, 3 bases at V and 2 bases at J, with 5 bases in the middle. The length of the CDR3 is 11 residues. In nucleotides, the CDR3 is TGCAGCGTTGATGACACCTACGAGCAGTACTTC. It specifies CSVDDTYEQYF.

This clonotype was seen repeatedly, ten times or more. Sequence at one end of the junction differs from germline and may be a read error. The chain joins TRBV5-1 to TRBJ1-1; 8 nucleotides match TRBD1. The CDR3 consists of 13 residues. Germline V CDR1 and CDR2: SGHRS, YFSETQ. The DNA of the CDR3 is TGTGCCAGCAGTTCCACAGGGGGCACTGAAGCTTTCTTT. As protein: CASSSTGGTEAFF.

Many counts were recorded for this clonotype. V gene TRBV29-1 combines with J gene TRBJ2-7, with a possible D match to TRBD1 (6 bases). Germline loops: CDR1 SQVTM, CDR2 ANQGSEA. The CDR3 is 13 residues long. Trimming stripped 7 bases from V and 2 bases from J, with 15 bases between. This CDR3 is CSAKGDNTYEQYF. CDR3 DNA: TGCAGCGCCAAGGGGGACAACACCTACGAGCAGTACTTC.

The rearrangement joins TRBV5-1 to TRBJ2-2, with 7 bases that match TRBD2. The CDR3 is made up of 15 amino acids. Germline V CDR1 and CDR2: SGHRS, YFSETQ. The V gene end was trimmed by 2 bases and the J gene end by 6 bases; junction bases not matched to a gene: 7. Here the CDR3 reads CASSFGDYGPGELFF. DNA for the CDR3: TGCGCCAGCAGCTTCGGGGACTACGGGCCCGGGGAGCTGTTTTTT.

Many counts were recorded for this clonotype. The chain couples TRBV7-2 to TRBJ1-4, with D uncertain. Trimming stripped 5 bases from V and 6 bases from J, with 7 bases between. CDR3 length equals 12 residues. Germline loops: CDR1 SGHTA, CDR2 FQGNSA. DNA of the CDR3: TGTGCCAGCAGCGACGTCGATGAAAAACTGTTTTTT. Residues: CASSDVDEKLFF.

This clonotype was counted at least ten times. The chain combines TRBV25-1 with TRBJ2-1, with 7 bases fitting TRBD2. The CDR3 contains 13 residues. Germline CDR1 and CDR2: MGHDK and SYGVNS. Trimming at V came to 8 bases and at J to 10 bases, leaving 11 bases not matched to a gene. The CDR3 region is CASASPGRGEQFF. The CDR3 DNA is TGTGCCAGCGCCTCCCCGGGGAGGGGAGAGCAGTTCTTC.

This clonotype has at least ten counts. CDR3 residues: CSARVSRGATSSSYNSPLHF. The DNA for the CDR3 is TGCAGTGCTAGAGTTTCCCGGGGCGCTACGTCAAGCTCCTATAATTCACCCCTCCACTTT. J is TRBJ1-6 and V is TRBV20-1; D possibly corresponds to TRBD1 (5 bases). Trimming took 1 base from V and 0 from J, leaving 22 bases between them. The germline CDR1 and CDR2 sequences are DFQATT and SNEGSKA (reference sequence). The CDR3 contains 20 residues.

This clonotype was counted many times. This rearrangement joins TRBV12-3 or TRBV12-4 to TRBJ2-5; 10 bases are shared with TRBD2. CDR3 length equals 15 residues. Trimming at V came to 3 bases and at J to 2 bases, leaving 3 bases not matched to a gene. The CDR3 nucleotides read TGTGCCAGCAGTTTTGAGCGGGGGGGACAAGAGACCCAGTACTTC. It translates to CASSFERGGQETQYF.

This clonotype was observed many times. V is TRBV27 and J is TRBJ2-7, with D uncertain. The V gene lost 1 base and the J gene lost 6 bases, with 10 bases spanning the gap. CDR3 length: 13 residues. Germline-derived CDR1 and CDR2 are MNHEY and SMNVEV (reference sequence). The CDR3 reads CASSLWGSSEQYF. DNA for the CDR3: TGTGCCAGCAGTTTATGGGGATCTAGCGAGCAGTACTTC.

This clonotype was seen ten or more times. This chain connects TRBV5-1 to TRBJ1-5; unclear D gene. The CDR3 is made up of 15 amino acids. V was clipped by 0 bases and J by 0 bases, with 7 bases between them. Germline-derived CDR1 and CDR2 are SGHRS and YFSETQ. In nucleotides, the CDR3 is TGCGCCAGCAGCTTGGACATGAATAGCAATCAGCCCCAGCATTTT. Translating it yields CASSLDMNSNQPQHF.